In this sample, the clone carrying this T cell receptor (beta chain) turned up a few times. Its antigen is undetermined. V gave up 7 bases and J gave up 2 bases, with 9 bases separating them. CDR3 length: 12 residues. CDR1 is ENHRY and CDR2 is SYGVKD in the germline V gene. Sorting isolated naive CD8 T cells as CD8+CD4-CCR7+CD45RA+ events. The sample is drawn from a study of molecular identifiers for immune sequencing clone quantification. Study-wide background: Naive CD8 RNA (about 20,000 or 100,000 cells) was divided into five aliquots, with four sequenced.

Methods described previously, with TCR primers listed, were used for bulk TCR libraries. TCRdb independently ran MiXCR on the PCR reads; one entry per CDR3 protein. The repertoire consists of 490,000 or so distinct CDR3 sequences, with under 30% occurring once and the leading ten covering around 0.79%. The study's findings and limits: Whereas clones above 20 RNA copies held under 1% of naive-cell molecules, they held over 98% of effector molecules.

This clonotype originated in a human donor in good health. Some libraries in this study had Jurkat cell RNA spiked in. The gene calls are TRBV10-3 and TRBJ2-7, with unresolved D. The sequenced material came from naive CD8+ T cells from blood, with Jurkat cell RNA spiked in. Subset reported: FACS-sorted CD8+CD4-CCR7+CD45RA+ naive T cells. The CDR3 here is CAITPVPYEQYF. The DNA of the CDR3 is TGTGCCATCACCCCCGTTCCCTACGAGCAGTACTTC.